The 32 T cell receptor beta chains in this list originate from one sample, sequenced in a study of blood T cell repertoires in COVID-19. Some clones are missing from TCRdb's copy, which holds only in-frame ones; the method was immunoSEQ multiplex PCR. The table has fewer than 250,000 clones, over 80% seen once. The material sequenced was PBMCs or T cells enriched from blood (not recorded which). These receptors were collected from a woman in her twenties or thirties who had been exposed to COVID-19.

The V call is TRBV7-3, the J call TRBJ2-5; 16 bases are shared with TRBD2. V lost 4 bases and J lost 4; bases outside the gene matches: 9. CDR1 and CDR2 (germline): SGHTA, FQGTGA. This CDR3 contains 18 residues. The CDR3 sequence is CASSYLGLAGGPRETQYF. CDR3 in DNA: TGTGCCAGCAGCTACCTGGGACTAGCGGGAGGGCCGAGAGAGACCCAGTACTTC.

The chain has TRBV19 and TRBJ1-1; D perhaps matches TRBD1 (5 bases). The CDR3 extends over 16 amino acids. V was trimmed by 3 bases and J by 1 base, leaving 15 bases between them. Germline values: CDR1 LNHDA, CDR2 SQIVND (reference sequence). The CDR3 coding sequence is TGTGCCAGTAGTATTTCCCCTATGACAGAGAACACTGAAGCTTTCTTT. As protein: CASSISPMTENTEAFF.

The chain combines TRBV19 with TRBJ2-6; TRBD1 aligns across 9 bases. The germline V gene has CDR1 LNHDA and CDR2 SQIVND (reference sequence). The trim removed 6 bases at V and 0 bases at J, leaving 3 bases unmatched. CDR3 length equals 16 residues. In DNA form, the CDR3 reads TGTGCCAGTAGGACAGGGGGGGGCTCTGGGGCCAACGTCCTGACTTTC. The encoded protein is CASRTGGGSGANVLTF.

The V gene is TRBV11-3, the J gene TRBJ2-5, with 10 bases identical to TRBD2. Germline-derived CDR1 and CDR2 are SGHNT and YENEEA. V shed 1 base, J shed 2 bases, and the junction held 4 bases outside the gene matches. The CDR3 has 16 amino acids. Here the CDR3 DNA reads TGTGCCAGCAGCTTAGTGTCTAGCGGGGGTCAAGAGACCCAGTACTTC. Protein: CASSLVSSGGQETQYF.

The sample holds a few counts of this clone. The gene calls are TRBV24-1 and TRBJ2-2, with 11 bases aligning to TRBD1. There are 16 residues in the CDR3. Germline trimming cut 4 bases from V and 5 bases from J; bases unmatched to any gene: 5. Germline assignment: CDR1 KGHDR and CDR2 SFDVKD. Here the CDR3 reads CATSDAGTGGTGELFF. The CDR3 DNA sequence: TGTGCCACCAGTGACGCAGGGACAGGGGGGACCGGGGAGCTGTTTTTT.

The genes are TRBV11-2 and TRBJ2-3; 7 bases fit TRBD2. The germline V gene encodes CDR1 SGHAT and CDR2 FQNNGV. Trimming cost V 2 bases and J 5 bases; bases outside gene matches: 13. CDR3 length: 17 residues. The CDR3 DNA reads as TGTGCCAGCAGCTTAATTACAGAGGGGAGGGCCCTAGATACGCAGTATTTT. Its translation is CASSLITEGRALDTQYF.

This rearrangement joins TRBV9 to TRBJ2-7, with D tentatively TRBD1 (5 bases). The CDR3 is 15 residues long. V lost 0 bases and J lost 4, with 14 bases in between. Germline CDR1 SGDLS, CDR2 YYNGEE. As DNA, the CDR3 is TGTGCCAGCAGCGTAGCCCCAGGGTTTCAGTACGAGCAGTACTTC. This gives the protein CASSVAPGFQYEQYF.

The V call is TRBV7-9, the J call TRBJ2-7; weak D call: TRBD2 (5 bases). The CDR3 is 13 residues long. CDR1 SEHNR and CDR2 FQNEAQ come from the germline V gene (reference sequence). V shed 6 bases and J shed 6 bases, with 15 bases lying between them. The CDR3 is CASSFSLAGEQYF. CDR3 nucleotide sequence: TGTGCCAGCAGTTTTTCTCTAGCAGGCGAGCAGTACTTC.

The V and J genes are TRBV19 and TRBJ1-2; TRBD1 matches at 9 bases. Germline CDR1 reads LNHDA; CDR2 reads SQIVND (reference sequence). With 3 bases clipped from V and 5 bases from J, the junction kept 19 bases outside the gene matches. The CDR3 spans 19 residues. The CDR3 DNA sequence: TGTGCCAGTAGTATTTCCCATCACCAAACCGGGACAGGGTCTTATGGCTACACCTTC. Translating gives CASSISHHQTGTGSYGYTF.

V and J are TRBV9 and TRBJ2-1; D is perhaps TRBD1 (6 bases). CDR3 length: 15 amino acids. Germline V gene sequence: CDR1 SGDLS, CDR2 YYNGEE. The V and J ends lost 0 bases and 3 bases respectively, with 10 bases between them. This CDR3 is CASSVEGQYYNEQFF. As DNA, the CDR3 is TGTGCCAGCAGCGTAGAGGGACAATACTACAATGAGCAGTTCTTC.

This chain links TRBV5-1 with TRBJ2-3; D gene ambiguous. The CDR3 extends over 15 amino acids. CDR1 and CDR2 (germline): SGHRS, YFSETQ. The germline V and J ends were trimmed by 4 bases and 0 bases, with 12 bases remaining between them. CDR3 loop: CASSGRVSSTDTQYF. CDR3 bases: TGCGCCAGCAGCGGTCGGGTGTCTAGCACAGATACGCAGTATTTT. The complete variable domain, with remaining parts taken from reference TRBV5-1 and TRBJ2-3, reads KAGVTQTPRYLIKTRGQQVTLSCSPISGHRSVSWYQQTPGQGLQFLFEYFSETQRNKGNFPGRFSGRQFSNSRSEMNVSTLELGDSALYLCASSGRVSSTDTQYFGPGTRLTVL.

This chain links TRBV6-5 with TRBJ1-2, with D unresolved. V lost 2 bases, J lost 0 bases, and 7 bases lay in between. This CDR3 is 14 amino acids long. Germline-derived CDR1 and CDR2 are MNHEY and SVGAGI. CDR3 loop: CASSYIPTNYGYTF. CDR3 nucleotide sequence: TGTGCCAGCAGTTACATCCCTACTAACTATGGCTACACCTTC.

V is TRBV10-3 and J is TRBJ2-7; 8 bases line up with TRBD1. In germline, CDR1 is ENHRY, CDR2 SYGVKD. The CDR3 sequence is 16 residues long. With 3 bases clipped from V and 5 bases from J, the junction kept 12 bases outside the gene matches. CDR3 loop: CAISDPGQGTSHEQYF. For the CDR3, the DNA is TGTGCCATCAGTGACCCCGGACAGGGAACTTCCCACGAGCAGTACTTC.

This rearrangement joins TRBV30 to TRBJ1-1; D remains unclear. V lost 3 bases to trimming and J lost 6 bases, with 8 bases between them. The CDR3 spans 11 residues. The germline V gene has CDR1 GTSNPN and CDR2 SVGIG (reference sequence). DNA of the CDR3: TGTGCCTGGAGATGGGAGGCTGAAGCTTTCTTT. Its protein is CAWRWEAEAFF.

CDR3 protein: CASSKGVGYTEAFF. The CDR3, as DNA: TGTGCCAGCAGCAAAGGGGTGGGGTACACTGAAGCTTTCTTT. The chain has TRBV9 and TRBJ1-1; possible D gene TRBD1, 5 bases. The CDR3 runs to 14 residues. Per the germline V gene, CDR1 is SGDLS and CDR2 is YYNGEE. Between the trimmed V and J ends, which lost 4 bases and 3 bases, there was a span of 13 bases.

The V gene is TRBV29-1, the J gene TRBJ2-5; 11 bases are a match to TRBD2. The germline CDR1 and CDR2 sequences are SQVTM and ANQGSEA. V was pared by 6 bases and J by 5 bases, with 8 bases of the junction left unmatched. The CDR3 is 14 residues long. The CDR3 reads CSVIAGGPGETQYF. In DNA, the CDR3 is TGCAGCGTAATAGCGGGAGGGCCCGGGGAGACCCAGTACTTC.

The chain joins TRBV5-1 to TRBJ2-1, with D unclear. Looked up from germline, CDR1 is SGHRS and CDR2 is YFSETQ. Trimming removed 3 bases at V and 8 bases at J, with 6 bases between. This CDR3 comprises 11 residues. The CDR3 nucleotides read TGCGCCAGCAGCTCCTCCGATGAGCAGTTCTTC. Residues: CASSSSDEQFF.

The genes are TRBV27 and TRBJ2-7; possible D gene TRBD1, 5 bases. From germline, CDR1 is MNHEY and CDR2 SMNVEV (reference sequence). V dropped 2 bases and J dropped 5 bases, with 10 bases sitting between them. The CDR3 covers 13 residues. This CDR3 is CASSLKGFHEQYF. Written as DNA, the CDR3 is TGTGCCAGCAGTTTAAAGGGGTTCCACGAGCAGTACTTC.

This clone occurred a few times. The chain links TRBV7-6 to TRBJ2-7, with TRBD1 identical over 9 bases. Losses at the gene ends were 3 bases for V and 0 bases for J; bases not matched to a gene: 3. This CDR3 has 15 amino acids. Germline V lookup: CDR1 SGHVS, CDR2 FNYEAQ. The CDR3 nucleotides are TGTGCCAGCAGCTTCCCGGGACAGGGCTCCTACGAGCAGTACTTC. It codes for CASSFPGQGSYEQYF.

J is TRBJ2-7 and V is TRBV27; 7 nucleotides match TRBD1. J gave up 6 bases and V 6 bases, and 8 bases lay outside the gene matches. CDR3 size: 13 residues. CDR1 MNHEY and CDR2 SMNVEV come from the germline V gene (reference sequence). The DNA of the CDR3 is TGTGCCAGCAGAGAACTCACAGGGGCCGAGCAGTACTTC. Protein product: CASRELTGAEQYF.

The chain joins TRBV7-3 to TRBJ2-2, with 11 nucleotides matching TRBD2. Per the germline V gene, CDR1 is SGHTA and CDR2 is FQGTGA. The CDR3 totals 16 residues. V gave up 5 bases and J gave up 4 bases; unmatched junction bases: 6. CDR3 in DNA: TGTGCCAGCAGCCCCCAACTAGCGGGGGTCACCGGGGAGCTGTTTTTT. This translates into CASSPQLAGVTGELFF.

V is TRBV2 and J is TRBJ2-3; 7 bases agree with TRBD2. Trimming cost V 7 bases and J 0 bases; bases outside gene matches: 4. In germline, CDR1 is SNHLY, CDR2 FYNNEI. The CDR3 is 14 amino acids. The CDR3 region is CASIPSGSTDTQYF. The CDR3 bases are TGTGCCAGCATTCCTAGCGGAAGCACAGATACGCAGTATTTT.

V gene TRBV20-1 combines with J gene TRBJ1-2, with D uncertain. There are 9 residues in the CDR3. V was clipped by 7 bases and J by 8 bases, with 8 bases between them. The germline V gene encodes CDR1 DFQATT and CDR2 SNEGSKA (reference sequence). The CDR3 bases are TGCAGTGTGGCGGGGGGCTACACCTTC. Amino acids: CSVAGGYTF.

Turning to this clone: Other nucleotide sequences from this sample produce the same CDR3. V is TRBV5-1 and J is TRBJ1-1; D not certain. The germline V gene has CDR1 SGHRS and CDR2 YFSETQ. V lost 2 bases to trimming and J lost 1 base, with 6 bases between them. The CDR3 extends over 13 amino acids. The DNA of the CDR3 is TGCGCCAGCAGCTTAGGAGGGAACACTGAAGCTTTCTTT. Protein sequence: CASSLGGNTEAFF.

The chain recombines TRBV9 with TRBJ2-5; no clear D. This CDR3 has 13 amino acids. V lost 4 bases to trimming and J lost 5 bases, with 12 bases between them. CDR1 SGDLS and CDR2 YYNGEE come from the germline V gene. The DNA of the CDR3 is TGTGCCAGCAGCTCCCAAAGGAGTGAGACCCAGTACTTC. It codes for CASSSQRSETQYF.

Here the CDR3 reads CASSSRSTSYEQYF. CDR3 DNA sequence: TGCGCCAGCAGCTCAAGGAGCACCAGCTACGAGCAGTACTTC. The chain is built from TRBV4-1 and TRBJ2-7; no clear D gene. Trimming left V 5 bases short and J 3 bases short, with 14 bases between. The CDR3 runs 14 residues. The germline V gene encodes CDR1 MGHRA and CDR2 YSYEKL.

The chain has TRBV29-1 and TRBJ2-3, with D possibly TRBD1 on 5 matching bases. The germline V gene encodes CDR1 SQVTM and CDR2 ANQGSEA. CDR3 length: 14 amino acids. The V end lost 5 bases, the J end lost 0 bases, and 12 bases lay between the germline ends. The CDR3 here is CSVKGPTSTDTQYF. In DNA, the CDR3 is TGCAGCGTTAAGGGGCCAACTAGCACAGATACGCAGTATTTT.

There are a few counts of this clone. The rearrangement uses TRBV12-5 and TRBJ1-1, with 11 bases fitting TRBD1. The germline gives CDR1 LGHNT, CDR2 FRNRAP. The CDR3 is 16 amino acids. V shed 5 bases, J shed 0 bases, and the junction held 5 bases outside the gene matches. The CDR3 region is CASGLGTGGMNTEAFF. The CDR3, as DNA: TGTGCTAGTGGTCTAGGGACAGGGGGTATGAACACTGAAGCTTTCTTT.

J is TRBJ1-6 and V is TRBV30, with TRBD1 as a possible D gene (5 bases). Germline-derived CDR1 and CDR2 are GTSNPN and SVGIG (reference sequence). V was pared by 2 bases and J by 10 bases, with 15 bases between. The CDR3 totals 14 residues. The CDR3 region is CAWSKGPGYSPLHF. The CDR3 DNA reads as TGTGCCTGGAGTAAAGGCCCAGGGTACTCACCCCTCCACTTT.

This rearrangement joins TRBV3-1 (or the pseudogene TRBV3-2) to TRBJ1-1, with TRBD1 as a possible D gene (6 bases). The V gene's germline CDR1 is LGHDT and CDR2 YNNKEL (reference sequence). CDR3 length equals 14 residues. Trimming took off 3 bases at V and 0 bases at J, with 8 bases between the two ends. The CDR3 loop is CASSQSGVNTEAFF. The CDR3 bases are TGTGCCAGCAGCCAGTCAGGGGTGAACACTGAAGCTTTCTTT.

The CDR3 DNA sequence: TGTGCCATCAGTGACCCCGTCGATTCCAGGGAAGCTTTCTTT. As protein: CAISDPVDSREAFF. The V gene is TRBV10-3, the J gene TRBJ1-1; unclear D gene. The germline V gene encodes CDR1 ENHRY and CDR2 SYGVKD. This CDR3 is built from 14 residues. With 3 bases removed from V and 8 bases from J, the gap between germline ends came to 16 bases.

CDR3 amino acids: CASTLRQGYGYTF. CDR3 DNA sequence: TGTGCCAGCACCCTACGGCAGGGGTATGGCTACACCTTC. The rearrangement links TRBV27 to TRBJ1-2, with TRBD1 as a possible D gene (6 bases). Germline values: CDR1 MNHEY, CDR2 SMNVEV (reference sequence). The CDR3 extends over 13 amino acids. Trimming shortened V by 7 bases and J by 5 bases, and 14 bases separated the two germline ends.